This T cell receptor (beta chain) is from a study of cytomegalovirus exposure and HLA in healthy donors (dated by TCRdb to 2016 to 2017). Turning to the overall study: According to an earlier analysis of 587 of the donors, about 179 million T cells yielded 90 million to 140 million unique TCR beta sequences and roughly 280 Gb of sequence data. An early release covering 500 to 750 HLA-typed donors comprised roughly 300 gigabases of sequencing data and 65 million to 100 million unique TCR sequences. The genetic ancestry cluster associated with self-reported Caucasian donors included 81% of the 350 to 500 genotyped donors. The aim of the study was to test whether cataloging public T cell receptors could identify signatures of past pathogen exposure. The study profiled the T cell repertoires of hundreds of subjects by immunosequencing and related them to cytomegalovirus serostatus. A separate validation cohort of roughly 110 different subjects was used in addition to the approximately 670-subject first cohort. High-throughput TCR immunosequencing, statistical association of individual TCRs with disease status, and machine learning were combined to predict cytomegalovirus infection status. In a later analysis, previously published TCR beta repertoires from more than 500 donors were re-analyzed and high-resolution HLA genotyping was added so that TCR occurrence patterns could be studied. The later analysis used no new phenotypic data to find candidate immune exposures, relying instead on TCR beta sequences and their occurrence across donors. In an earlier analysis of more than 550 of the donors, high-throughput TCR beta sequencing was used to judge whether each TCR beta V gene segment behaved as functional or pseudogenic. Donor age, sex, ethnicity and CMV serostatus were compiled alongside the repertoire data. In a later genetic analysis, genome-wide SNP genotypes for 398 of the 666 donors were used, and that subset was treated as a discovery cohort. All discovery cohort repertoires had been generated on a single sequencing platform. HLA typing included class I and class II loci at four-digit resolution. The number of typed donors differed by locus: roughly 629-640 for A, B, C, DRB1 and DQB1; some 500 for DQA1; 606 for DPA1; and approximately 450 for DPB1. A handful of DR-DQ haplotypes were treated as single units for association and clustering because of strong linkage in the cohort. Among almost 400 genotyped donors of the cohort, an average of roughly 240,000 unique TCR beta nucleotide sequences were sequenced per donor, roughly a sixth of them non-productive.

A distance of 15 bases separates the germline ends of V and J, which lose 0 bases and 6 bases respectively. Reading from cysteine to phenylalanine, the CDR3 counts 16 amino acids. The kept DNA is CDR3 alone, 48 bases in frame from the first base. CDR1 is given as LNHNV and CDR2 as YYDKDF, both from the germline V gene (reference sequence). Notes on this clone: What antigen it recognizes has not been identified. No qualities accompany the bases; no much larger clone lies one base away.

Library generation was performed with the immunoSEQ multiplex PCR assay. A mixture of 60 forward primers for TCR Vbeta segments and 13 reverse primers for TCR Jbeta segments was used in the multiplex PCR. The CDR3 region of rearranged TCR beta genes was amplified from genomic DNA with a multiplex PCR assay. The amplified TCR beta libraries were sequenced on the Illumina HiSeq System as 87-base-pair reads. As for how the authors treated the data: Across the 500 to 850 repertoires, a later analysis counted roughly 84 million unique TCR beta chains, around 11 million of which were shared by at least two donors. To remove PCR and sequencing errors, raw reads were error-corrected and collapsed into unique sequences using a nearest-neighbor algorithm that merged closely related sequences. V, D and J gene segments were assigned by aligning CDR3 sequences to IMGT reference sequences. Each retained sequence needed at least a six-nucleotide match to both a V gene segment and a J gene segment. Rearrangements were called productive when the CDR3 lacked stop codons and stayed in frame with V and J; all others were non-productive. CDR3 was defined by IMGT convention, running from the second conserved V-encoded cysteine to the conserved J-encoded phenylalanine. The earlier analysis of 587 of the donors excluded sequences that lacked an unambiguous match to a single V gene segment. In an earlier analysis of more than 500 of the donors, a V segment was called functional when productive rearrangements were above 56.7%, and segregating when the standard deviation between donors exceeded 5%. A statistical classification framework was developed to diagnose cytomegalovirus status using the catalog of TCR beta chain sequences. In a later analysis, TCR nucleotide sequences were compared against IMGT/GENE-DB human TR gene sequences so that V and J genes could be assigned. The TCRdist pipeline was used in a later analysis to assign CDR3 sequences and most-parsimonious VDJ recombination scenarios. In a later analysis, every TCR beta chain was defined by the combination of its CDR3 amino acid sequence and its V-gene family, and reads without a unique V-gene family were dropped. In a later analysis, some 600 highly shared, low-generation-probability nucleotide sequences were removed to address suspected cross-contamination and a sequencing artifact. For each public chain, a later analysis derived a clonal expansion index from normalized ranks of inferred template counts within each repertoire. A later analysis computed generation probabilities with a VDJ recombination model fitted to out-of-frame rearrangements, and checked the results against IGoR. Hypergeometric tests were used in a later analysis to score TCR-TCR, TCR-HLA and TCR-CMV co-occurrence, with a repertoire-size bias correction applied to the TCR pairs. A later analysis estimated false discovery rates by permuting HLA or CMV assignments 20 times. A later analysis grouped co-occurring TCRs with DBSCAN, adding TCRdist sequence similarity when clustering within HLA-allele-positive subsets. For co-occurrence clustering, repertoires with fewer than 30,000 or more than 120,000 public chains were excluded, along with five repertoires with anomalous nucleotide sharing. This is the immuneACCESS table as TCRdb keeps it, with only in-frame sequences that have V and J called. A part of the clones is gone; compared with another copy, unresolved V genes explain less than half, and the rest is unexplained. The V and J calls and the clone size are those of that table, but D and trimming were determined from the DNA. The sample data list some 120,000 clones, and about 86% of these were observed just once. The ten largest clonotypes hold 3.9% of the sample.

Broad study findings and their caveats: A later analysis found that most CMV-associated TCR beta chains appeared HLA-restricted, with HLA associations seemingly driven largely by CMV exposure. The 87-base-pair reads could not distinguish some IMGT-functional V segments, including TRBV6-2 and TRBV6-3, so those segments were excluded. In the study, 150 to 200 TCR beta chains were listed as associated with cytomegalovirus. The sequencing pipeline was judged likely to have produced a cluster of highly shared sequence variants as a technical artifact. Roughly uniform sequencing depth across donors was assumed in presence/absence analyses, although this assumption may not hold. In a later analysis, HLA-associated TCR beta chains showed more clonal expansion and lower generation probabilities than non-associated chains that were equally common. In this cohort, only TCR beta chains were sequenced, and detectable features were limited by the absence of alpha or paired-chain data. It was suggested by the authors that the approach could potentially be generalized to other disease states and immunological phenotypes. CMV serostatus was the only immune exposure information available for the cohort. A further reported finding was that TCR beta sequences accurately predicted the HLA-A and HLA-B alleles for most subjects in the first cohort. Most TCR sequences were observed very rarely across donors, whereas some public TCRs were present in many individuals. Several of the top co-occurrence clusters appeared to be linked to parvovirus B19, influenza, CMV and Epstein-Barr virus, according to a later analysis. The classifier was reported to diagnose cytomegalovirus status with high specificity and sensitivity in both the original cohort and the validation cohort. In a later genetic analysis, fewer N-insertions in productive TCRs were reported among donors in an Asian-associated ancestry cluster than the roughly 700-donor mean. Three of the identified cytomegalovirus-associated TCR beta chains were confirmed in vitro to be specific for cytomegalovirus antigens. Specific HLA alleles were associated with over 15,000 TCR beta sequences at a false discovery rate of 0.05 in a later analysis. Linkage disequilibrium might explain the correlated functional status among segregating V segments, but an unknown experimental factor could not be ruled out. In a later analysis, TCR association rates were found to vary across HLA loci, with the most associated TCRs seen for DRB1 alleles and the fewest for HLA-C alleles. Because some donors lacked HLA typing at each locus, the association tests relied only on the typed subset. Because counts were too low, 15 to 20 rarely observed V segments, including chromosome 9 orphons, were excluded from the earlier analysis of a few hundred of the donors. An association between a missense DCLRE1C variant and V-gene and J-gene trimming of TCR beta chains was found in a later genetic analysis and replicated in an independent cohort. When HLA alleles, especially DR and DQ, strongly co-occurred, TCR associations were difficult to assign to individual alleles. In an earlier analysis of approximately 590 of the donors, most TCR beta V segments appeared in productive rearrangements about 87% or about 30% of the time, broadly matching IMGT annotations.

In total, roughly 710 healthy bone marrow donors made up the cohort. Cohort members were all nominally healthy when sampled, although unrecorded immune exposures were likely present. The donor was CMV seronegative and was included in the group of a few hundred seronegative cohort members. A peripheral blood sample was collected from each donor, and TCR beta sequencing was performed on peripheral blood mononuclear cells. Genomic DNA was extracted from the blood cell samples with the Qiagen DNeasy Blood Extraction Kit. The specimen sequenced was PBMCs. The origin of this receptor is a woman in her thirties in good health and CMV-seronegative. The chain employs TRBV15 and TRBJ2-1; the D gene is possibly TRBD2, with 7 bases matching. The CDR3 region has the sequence CATSRDEGGGFNEQFF. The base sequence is TGTGCCACCAGCAGAGATGAGGGAGGGGGGTTCAATGAGCAGTTCTTC.